Listed below are T cell receptor beta chains from one sample, sequenced in a study of blood T cell repertoires in COVID-19. The protocol was immunoSEQ multiplex PCR, while the TCRdb copy is restricted to in-frame clones and leaves out a portion. The sample lists more than 80,000 clones; 60% to 80% were seen once. The sample taken for sequencing was peripheral blood. The receptor set was obtained from a human donor with acute or convalescent COVID-19. The donor label of this sample is uncertain. Both conserved end residues are part of each CDR3. The D gene is left open where the match is weak. Expanded clones are given a class, and other clones once, few, many or no size at all.

J	size	D	V	CDR3	DNA
TRBJ1-3	.	.	TRBV9	CASSDRNSGNTIYF	TGTGCCAGCAGCGACAGGAACTCTGGAAACACCATATATTTT
TRBJ2-5	.	TRBD2	TRBV4-1	CASSQDQRGGRETQYF	TGCGCCAGCAGCCAAGACCAGCGGGGGGGCCGTGAGACCCAGTACTTC
TRBJ1-5	.	.	TRBV20-1	CSVGGQPQHF	TGCAGTGTGGGGGGACAGCCCCAGCATTTT
TRBJ2-3	.	TRBD2	TRBV5-4	CASSLASGGRDTQYF	TGTGCCAGCAGCTTGGCTAGCGGGGGGAGGGATACGCAGTATTTT
TRBJ1-3	.	.	TRBV6-5	CASRGRVLSGNTIYF	TGTGCCAGCAGGGGCAGGGTGCTCTCTGGAAACACCATATATTTT
TRBJ1-6	.	.	TRBV28	CASSFARYNSPLHF	TGTGCCAGCAGTTTTGCCAGGTATAATTCACCCCTCCACTTT
TRBJ2-7	.	.	TRBV30	CAWSVAEYYEQYF	TGTGCCTGGAGTGTAGCGGAATACTACGAGCAGTACTTC
TRBJ2-3	.	.	TRBV3-1/TRBV3-2	CASSQRTMADTQYF	TGTGCCAGCAGCCAAAGGACAATGGCAGATACGCAGTATTTT
TRBJ2-1	.	.	TRBV5-6	CASSFSVRVYNEQFF	TGTGCCAGCAGCTTTTCAGTCAGGGTTTACAATGAGCAGTTCTTC
TRBJ1-1	few	.	TRBV27	CASSPRALYEAFF	TGTGCCAGCAGTCCCCGCGCTCTTTATGAAGCTTTCTTT
TRBJ2-3	.	.	TRBV18	CASSPGQGRRTDTQYF	TGTGCCAGCTCACCGGGTCAGGGCCGCCGCACAGATACGCAGTATTTT
TRBJ1-5	.	TRBD1	TRBV4-2	CASSQDGTGEQPQHF	TGTGCCAGCAGCCAAGACGGGACAGGGGAACAGCCCCAGCATTTT
TRBJ2-2	.	.	TRBV11-3	CASSLEGTGELFF	TGTGCCAGCAGCTTGGAGGGAACCGGGGAGCTGTTTTTT
TRBJ2-2	.	.	TRBV5-4	CASSSRQVPGELFF	TGTGCCAGCAGCTCCCGACAGGTCCCCGGGGAGCTGTTTTTT
TRBJ2-2	once	.	TRBV5-1	CASSLAQGNTGELFF	TGCGCCAGCAGCTTGGCCCAGGGAAACACCGGGGAGCTGTTTTTT
TRBJ1-1	.	.	TRBV3-1/TRBV3-2	CASSQDRGRYTEAFF	TGTGCCAGCAGCCAAGATCGGGGGAGGTACACTGAAGCTTTCTTT
TRBJ2-2	many	.	TRBV25-1	CASSEYTGKLFF	TGTGCCAGCAGTGAATACACGGGGAAGCTGTTTTTT
TRBJ1-4	.	TRBD1	TRBV6-1	CASSEVLGTGDAKLFF	TGTGCCAGCAGTGAAGTCCTAGGGACAGGGGACGCGAAACTGTTTTTT
TRBJ2-2	.	.	TRBV28	CASSFMGARGELFF	TGTGCCAGCAGTTTTATGGGGGCGCGGGGGGAGCTGTTTTTT
TRBJ2-2	few	.	TRBV7-9	CASSLRTNTGELFF	TGTGCCAGCAGCTTGCGGACGAACACCGGGGAGCTGTTTTTT
TRBJ2-7	.	.	TRBV27	CASSLVGGGKSYEQYF	TGTGCCAGCAGTTTAGTGGGTGGGGGGAAGTCCTACGAGCAGTACTTC
TRBJ1-2	once	TRBD1	TRBV6-5	CASRGTGRYGYTF	TGTGCCAGCAGAGGGACAGGGCGGTATGGCTACACCTTC
TRBJ1-5	.	.	TRBV2	CASRLGGDGQPQHF	TGTGCCAGCAGACTTGGGGGGGATGGGCAGCCCCAGCATTTT
TRBJ1-1	.	.	TRBV21-1	CASSKKGQGYTEAFF	TGTGCCAGCAGCAAAAAGGGGCAGGGTTATACTGAAGCTTTCTTT
TRBJ2-1	once	TRBD1	TRBV23-1	CASSHRRDSHYNEQFF	TGCGCCAGCAGTCATCGCCGGGACAGCCATTACAATGAGCAGTTCTTC
TRBJ1-4	.	TRBD1	TRBV4-1	CASSPHGGEGARKLFF	TGCGCCAGCAGCCCGCACGGGGGCGAGGGGGCGCGGAAACTGTTTTTT
TRBJ2-7	.	.	TRBV28	CASSLLQGYEQYF	TGTGCCAGCAGTCTCCTCCAGGGATACGAGCAGTACTTC
TRBJ1-6	.	.	TRBV3-1/TRBV3-2	CASSQGYISPLHF	TGTGCCAGCAGCCAAGGTTACATCTCACCCCTCCACTTT
TRBJ1-3	.	TRBD1	TRBV4-1	CASSRHGQDSGNTIYF	TGCGCCAGCAGCCGACACGGACAGGACTCTGGAAACACCATATATTTT
TRBJ2-7	once	TRBD1	TRBV6-6	CASSQQGEQYF	TGTGCCAGCAGTCAACAGGGGGAGCAGTACTTC
TRBJ1-1	.	TRBD1	TRBV7-9	CASSHTGTGEGAEAFF	TGTGCCAGCAGCCACACCGGGACAGGGGAGGGAGCTGAAGCTTTCTTT
TRBJ1-2	.	TRBD1	TRBV5-6	CASSQTGKFYGYTF	TGTGCCAGCAGTCAGACAGGGAAATTCTATGGCTACACCTTC
TRBJ2-5	.	TRBD1	TRBV15	CATSRELGQASQETQYF	TGTGCCACCAGCAGAGAATTGGGACAGGCCTCCCAAGAGACCCAGTACTTC
TRBJ1-6	few	TRBD1	TRBV12-5	CASGLSPGQGPPPLHF	TGTGCTAGTGGTTTGTCGCCGGGACAGGGGCCTCCACCCCTCCACTTT
TRBJ2-7	.	TRBD1	TRBV4-1	CASSPRQGAYEQYF	TGCGCCAGCAGCCCACGACAGGGGGCCTACGAGCAGTACTTC
TRBJ1-1	.	.	TRBV7-9	CASSLFEENTEAFF	TGTGCCAGCAGCTTATTCGAGGAGAACACTGAAGCTTTCTTT
TRBJ1-2	.	TRBD1	TRBV7-9	CASSRIGQGSGYTF	TGTGCCAGCAGTAGGATCGGACAGGGGTCCGGTTACACCTTC
TRBJ1-6	few	TRBD1	TRBV28	CASIQGAQYNSPLHF	TGTGCCAGCATCCAGGGGGCCCAGTATAATTCACCCCTCCACTTT
TRBJ1-3	.	TRBD1	TRBV12-5	CASGGKTGGFGNTIYF	TGTGCTAGTGGGGGTAAAACAGGGGGCTTTGGAAACACCATATATTTT
TRBJ2-3	.	.	TRBV5-1	CASSLWTGTDTQYF	TGCGCCAGCAGCTTATGGACAGGCACAGATACGCAGTATTTT
TRBJ1-1	.	.	TRBV2	CASLRSEWTEAFF	TGTGCCAGCCTCCGATCAGAATGGACTGAAGCTTTCTTT
TRBJ1-2	.	.	TRBV27	CASSLGAGNYGYTF	TGTGCCAGCAGTTTAGGGGCAGGGAACTATGGCTACACCTTC
TRBJ1-6	few	.	TRBV13	CASSLAYSYNSPLHF	TGTGCCAGCAGCTTAGCGTATTCCTATAATTCACCCCTCCACTTT
TRBJ1-4	.	TRBD1	TRBV11-2	CASASGTATNEKLFF	TGTGCCAGCGCAAGTGGGACAGCAACTAATGAAAAACTGTTTTTT
TRBJ2-7	.	TRBD2	TRBV28	CASGLGRGFREQYF	TGTGCCAGCGGGTTGGGGCGGGGGTTCCGCGAGCAGTACTTC
TRBJ2-1	.	TRBD2	TRBV4-2	CASSQGTSDNEQFF	TGTGCCAGCAGCCAAGGCACTAGCGACAATGAGCAGTTCTTC
TRBJ1-5	.	.	TRBV19	CASSIGHRLNQPQHF	TGTGCCAGTAGTATAGGGCATAGACTCAATCAGCCCCAGCATTTT
TRBJ2-7	few	TRBD1	TRBV4-2	CASSQGPGTGGEQYF	TGTGCCAGCAGCCAAGGGCCCGGGACAGGAGGTGAGCAGTACTTC
TRBJ2-7	.	TRBD1	TRBV6-1	CASSEVGWTGSYEQYF	TGTGCCAGCAGTGAAGTGGGCTGGACAGGGTCCTACGAGCAGTACTTC
TRBJ1-5	.	TRBD1	TRBV7-9	CASSPDRVGQPQHF	TGTGCCAGCAGCCCAGACAGGGTGGGTCAGCCCCAGCATTTT
TRBJ1-6	.	.	TRBV20-1	CSASRTGVGSPLHF	TGCAGTGCTAGTAGGACCGGGGTAGGGTCACCCCTCCACTTT
TRBJ1-6	.	TRBD1	TRBV6-6	CASKGTGWDSPLHF	TGTGCCAGCAAAGGGACAGGGTGGGATTCACCCCTCCACTTT
TRBJ1-5	.	.	TRBV28	CASSKSSRGNQPQHF	TGTGCCAGCAGTAAAAGTTCCAGGGGCAATCAGCCCCAGCATTTT
TRBJ2-1	.	TRBD2	TRBV12-5	CASGRPGLVFNEQFF	TGTGCTAGTGGTCGGCCGGGACTAGTATTCAATGAGCAGTTCTTC
TRBJ2-3	.	TRBD1	TRBV5-1	CASSPTGLAADTQYF	TGCGCCAGCAGCCCGACAGGGCTGGCCGCAGATACGCAGTATTTT